Sequencing of this T cell receptor (beta chain) was carried out in a study of PD-L1 blockade in urothelial cancer. Overall study context: Patients' atezolizumab regimen, 1,200 mg intravenously every 3 weeks, began at some point between 2013 and 2015. Of 29 patients, twenty-five were males with bladder-origin urothelial cancer.

Clones were sequenced by immunoSEQ multiplex PCR, and TCRdb holds only the in-frame ones, with some missing. The repertoire holds about 42,000 clones, with more than 75% as singletons. The CDR3 is 17 residues long. Disease in patients was locally advanced or metastatic urothelial carcinoma. This receptor was identified in an older man with urothelial cancer. Here the sequenced sample was PBMCs, taken around atezolizumab (anti-PD-L1) treatment. V usage is TRBV1 and J usage is TRBJ2-5; no check of the table's D call, TRBD1, against the DNA was made. TRBV1 is a pseudogene locus. CDR3 nucleotides: TGCACCAGCAGCCAAGAGGGGGCCAACATTGAGAGGGAGACCCAGTACTTC. It codes for CTSSQEGANIERETQYF.